This passage covers 24 T cell receptor beta chains from one sample sequenced in a study of technical replicates of blood from several donors. Using immunoSEQ multiplex PCR, the repertoire was profiled, and TCRdb retains in-frame clones only, with some absent. The table shows about 94,000 clones, with 95% occurring only once. The sample consisted of T cells isolated from PBMCs. Every receptor here comes from a human donor in good health.

The genes are TRBV6-5 and TRBJ2-1, with D possibly matching TRBD2 (7 bases). The CDR3 has 15 residues. V gave up 6 bases and J gave up 7 bases, with 19 bases separating them. The germline V gene encodes CDR1 MNHEY and CDR2 SVGAGI. The CDR3 sequence is CASSPDSGAKNEQFF. DNA for the CDR3: TGTGCCAGCAGCCCGGACAGCGGGGCAAAGAATGAGCAGTTCTTC.

The V call is TRBV6-5, the J call TRBJ1-2; TRBD1 matches 9 bases. CDR3 length equals 14 residues. Germline values: CDR1 MNHEY, CDR2 SVGAGI. Trimming took 5 bases from V and 7 from J; bases not matched to a gene: 8. CDR3 residues: CASSKQGAPGGYTF. The CDR3 DNA sequence: TGTGCCAGCAGTAAACAGGGGGCGCCAGGTGGCTACACCTTC.

This sequence joins TRBV11-3 and TRBJ1-1; perhaps TRBD1 as D (6 bases). The V gene's germline CDR1 is SGHNT and CDR2 YENEEA. This CDR3 is built from 17 residues. The germline V and J ends were trimmed by 5 bases and 0 bases, with 19 bases remaining between them. Here the CDR3 DNA reads TGTGCCAGCAGCGCAATAAAGGAGACAGGTTTGAACACTGAAGCTTTCTTT. This translates into CASSAIKETGLNTEAFF.

The chain recombines TRBV15 with TRBJ2-1; 7 bases fit TRBD2. The V and J ends lost 6 bases and 4 bases, in that order; junction bases with no gene match: 15. CDR1 is LNHNV, CDR2 YYDKDF, per germline (reference sequence). The length of the CDR3 is 17 residues. The DNA of the CDR3 is TGTGCCACCAGGAAAGAGGCTAGCGGACGACTGTACAATGAGCAGTTCTTC. Encoded protein: CATRKEASGRLYNEQFF.

J is TRBJ1-1 and V is TRBV4-1, with 10 bases lining up with TRBD1. V dropped 5 bases and J dropped 8; count of bases not matched to a gene: 8. Germline values: CDR1 MGHRA, CDR2 YSYEKL. The CDR3 contains 14 residues. CDR3 region: CASSAGQGPSEAFF. The CDR3 region has the DNA TGCGCCAGCAGCGCGGGACAGGGGCCATCAGAAGCTTTCTTT.

The chain links TRBV7-6 to TRBJ2-7, with D uncertain. V lost 1 base and J lost 0, with 7 bases in between. The CDR3 is made up of 14 amino acids. CDR1 SGHVS and CDR2 FNYEAQ come from the germline V gene. CDR3 nucleotides: TGTGCCAGCAGCTTAGAATCGTTCTCCTACGAGCAGTACTTC. Protein: CASSLESFSYEQYF.

The J gene is TRBJ1-1, the V gene TRBV7-6, with a possible D match to TRBD1 (5 bases). Germline V CDR1 and CDR2: SGHVS, FNYEAQ. The CDR3 sequence is 14 residues long. Trimming took 8 bases from V and 2 from J, leaving 15 bases between them. As DNA, the CDR3 is TGTGCCAGCGCCTCGGGGGGTTTCAACACTGAAGCTTTCTTT. It encodes CASASGGFNTEAFF.

This clone was seen just once. The rearrangement joins TRBV5-3 to TRBJ2-3; D possibly corresponds to TRBD2 (6 bases). TRBV5-3 is classed as an ORF, of uncertain function. The CDR3 extends over 15 amino acids. V was cut by 10 bases and J by 3 bases, with 21 bases left in between. This chain's CDR3 is CAPPGGTPQTDTQYF. The CDR3 region has the DNA TGTGCCCCGCCTGGCGGGACTCCACAAACAGATACGCAGTATTTT.

The rearrangement uses TRBV19 and TRBJ1-3, with TRBD1 matching 7 bases. The CDR3 has 19 amino acids. The junction had 21 bases not matched to a gene; V was cut back by 6 bases and J by 4 bases. Germline V lookup: CDR1 LNHDA, CDR2 SQIVND (reference sequence). The CDR3 protein is CASSPPTGNSHFLGNTIYF. The CDR3 nucleotides read TGTGCCAGTAGCCCCCCGACAGGGAACTCCCATTTCTTGGGAAACACCATATATTTT.

This sequence joins TRBV5-1 and TRBJ2-5; 9 bases match TRBD2. Germline V gene sequence: CDR1 SGHRS, CDR2 YFSETQ. The V and J ends lost 4 bases and 3 bases, in that order; junction bases with no gene match: 7. The CDR3 contains 15 residues. The CDR3 loop is CASSPGLAGKETQYF. For the CDR3, the DNA is TGCGCCAGCAGCCCTGGGCTAGCGGGGAAAGAGACCCAGTACTTC. The full variable domain, completed using reference TRBV5-1 and TRBJ2-5, is KAGVTQTPRYLIKTRGQQVTLSCSPISGHRSVSWYQQTPGQGLQFLFEYFSETQRNKGNFPGRFSGRQFSNSRSEMNVSTLELGDSALYLCASSPGLAGKETQYFGPGTRLLVL.

V is TRBV11-2 and J is TRBJ2-7; TRBD1 might be the D (7 bases). CDR1 and CDR2 (germline): SGHAT, FQNNGV. The CDR3 is made up of 14 amino acids. V was clipped by 5 bases and J by 2 bases, with 13 bases between them. The CDR3 nucleotides are TGTGCCAGCAGCCGACAGGGAGGTGCCTACGAGCAGTACTTC. Protein sequence: CASSRQGGAYEQYF.

CDR3: CASSPGTSGRAGWWSSYNEQFF. CDR3 DNA: TGTGCCAGCTCACCTGGGACTAGCGGGAGGGCCGGTTGGTGGAGCTCCTACAATGAGCAGTTCTTC. The chain employs TRBV18 and TRBJ2-1, with 16 bases aligning to TRBD2. The CDR3 runs to 22 residues. V was pared by 3 bases and J by 0 bases, with 14 bases of the junction left unmatched. The V gene's germline CDR1 is KGHSH and CDR2 LQKENI.

The chain links TRBV5-5 to TRBJ1-4; D gene ambiguous. From germline, CDR1 is SGHKS and CDR2 YYEKEE (reference sequence). The length of the CDR3 is 15 residues. The V gene lost 0 bases and the J gene lost 7 bases, with 13 bases spanning the gap. The CDR3 sequence is CASSLAPSGSEKLFF. CDR3 coding DNA: TGTGCCAGCAGCTTGGCCCCATCGGGAAGTGAAAAACTGTTTTTT. Full variable domain (outside the CDR3, taken from reference TRBV5-5 and TRBJ1-4): DAGVTQSPTHLIKTRGQQVTLRCSPISGHKSVSWYQQVLGQGPQFIFQYYEKEERGRGNFPDRFSARQFPNYSSELNVNALLLGDSALYLCASSLAPSGSEKLFFGSGTQLSVL.

This clone is a singleton in its sample. The V call is TRBV10-1, the J call TRBJ2-7; possibly TRBD2 for D (6 bases). V lost 4 bases and J lost 7, with 14 bases in between. The CDR3 runs to 13 residues. Germline CDR1 reads WNHNN; CDR2 reads SYGVQD (reference sequence). DNA of the CDR3: TGCGCCAGCAGTGGGGACTCACTGGGGGAGCAGTACTTC. This gives the protein CASSGDSLGEQYF.

The chain carries TRBV27 and TRBJ2-7; TRBD1 aligns across 7 bases. Trimming at V came to 6 bases and at J to 5 bases, leaving 10 bases not matched to a gene. Germline loops: CDR1 MNHEY, CDR2 SMNVEV (reference sequence). The CDR3 covers 14 residues. This CDR3 reads CASSPGGKRNEQYF. CDR3 nucleotides: TGTGCCAGCAGCCCAGGGGGTAAGCGGAACGAGCAGTACTTC.

V usage is TRBV2 and J usage is TRBJ1-1; D is ambiguous. Trimming took off 8 bases at V and 4 bases at J, with 11 bases between the two ends. This CDR3 is built from 12 residues. Looked up from germline, CDR1 is SNHLY and CDR2 is FYNNEI. The CDR3 loop reads CASVDPGTEAFF. The CDR3 bases are TGTGCCAGCGTAGACCCGGGCACTGAAGCTTTCTTT.

This chain joins TRBV7-2 and TRBJ2-7; 10 bases are shared with TRBD2. Germline V gives CDR1 SGHTA, CDR2 FQGNSA. This CDR3 region has 15 residues. Trimming removed 0 bases from V and 4 bases from J; junction bases left unmatched: 3. The CDR3: CASSLARTSGYEQYF. Written as DNA, the CDR3 is TGTGCCAGCAGCTTAGCCCGGACTAGCGGATACGAGCAGTACTTC.

The chain joins TRBV4-1 to TRBJ2-2, with TRBD2 as a possible D gene (7 bases). Germline CDR1 and CDR2: MGHRA and YSYEKL. Trimming removed 7 bases at V and 2 bases at J, with 17 bases between. The CDR3 covers 16 residues. The CDR3, as DNA: TGCGCCAGCACCCGAGGGGGGGATCCCAACACCGGGGAGCTGTTTTTT. Amino acid sequence: CASTRGGDPNTGELFF.

This chain connects TRBV4-2 to TRBJ2-7; maybe TRBD2 (6 bases). The germline CDR1 and CDR2 sequences are LGHNA and YNFKEQ. The CDR3 totals 16 residues. V dropped 1 base and J dropped 2 bases, with 15 bases sitting between them. The CDR3 DNA reads as TGTGCCAGCAGCCAAGGGGTTGGTAGCGGAACCTACGAGCAGTACTTC. Its translation: CASSQGVGSGTYEQYF.

This chain joins TRBV6-4 and TRBJ1-2; 9 positions match TRBD1. The CDR3 is 13 amino acids. Germline lookup yields CDR1 MRHNA and CDR2 SNTAGT. With 6 bases clipped from V and 4 bases from J, the junction kept 3 bases outside the gene matches. CDR3 nucleotides: TGTGCCAGCAGGAAGGGACAGGGCTATGGCTACACCTTC. Its protein is CASRKGQGYGYTF.

J is TRBJ1-1 and V is TRBV18, with D unresolved. CDR1 and CDR2 (germline): KGHSH, LQKENI. V was clipped by 6 bases and J by 3 bases, with 14 bases between them. The CDR3 runs to 14 residues. CDR3 DNA: TGTGCCAGCTCCCCAAACTCCCTTCACACTGAAGCTTTCTTT. It translates to CASSPNSLHTEAFF.

V is TRBV5-6 and J is TRBJ2-5; D is possibly TRBD1 (6 bases). Germline assignment: CDR1 SGHDT and CDR2 YYEEEE. Trimming left V 0 bases short and J 1 base short, with 13 bases between. The CDR3 sequence is 16 residues long. The CDR3 loop reads CASSLVNRVSQETQYF. In DNA form, the CDR3 reads TGTGCCAGCAGCTTGGTGAACAGGGTGAGCCAAGAGACCCAGTACTTC.

This CDR3 is CASSLTGTLSYEQYF. The CDR3 DNA reads as TGTGCCAGCTCACTAACCGGGACACTCTCCTACGAGCAGTACTTC. V and J are TRBV18 and TRBJ2-7; the D gene is possibly TRBD1 (6 bases). Trimming left V 4 bases short and J 0 bases short, with 13 bases between. Germline V gene lookup returns CDR1 KGHSH and CDR2 LQKENI. CDR3 length equals 15 residues.

The V and J genes are TRBV7-2 and TRBJ2-5; tentatively, D is TRBD1 (5 bases). This CDR3 contains 14 residues. Trimming cost V 2 bases and J 3 bases, with 10 bases left between them. Germline CDR1 and CDR2: SGHTA and FQGNSA. In DNA, the CDR3 is TGTGCCAGCAGCTTATGGGGCAGTAAAGAGACCCAGTACTTC. Translated, it gives CASSLWGSKETQYF.